Listed below are T cell receptor beta chains from one sample, sequenced in a study of T cells after yellow fever vaccination. TCRdb analysed the 5' RACE reads with MiXCR anew, one entry per CDR3 protein. This repertoire shows just under 85,000 distinct CDR3 sequences, about 14% found once; its top ten account for around 24%. Sample: CD8+ T cells not binding an NS4B(214-222) dextramer, sorted from PBMCs, taken about 21 days after the first yellow fever vaccination. The receptors were sampled from a man younger than 35 who received the YFV17D yellow fever vaccine. CDR3s include the opening cysteine and the closing phenylalanine or tryptophan. A D gene is named only where the DNA matches it firmly. Clone size is stated in some rows and not others, as once, few, many or a class when expanded.

TRBJ1-6,-,TRBV21-1,-,TGTGCCAGCAGCAAAGGCTACGTTGAAAATAATTCACCCCTCCACTTT,CASSKGYVENNSPLHF
TRBJ2-7,TRBD2,TRBV20-1,many,TGCAGTGCTAGAGGACTAGCGGGGGCCTTAGGCGTTGGCGAGCAGTACTTC,CSARGLAGALGVGEQYF
TRBJ2-5,TRBD2,TRBV11-2,few,TGTGCCAGCAGCCCCGGGACTAGCGGGGGGGCCGTCCAAGAGACCCAGTACTTC,CASSPGTSGGAVQETQYF
TRBJ2-5,-,TRBV7-9,few,TGTGCCAGCAGCCAACGCAGGGGAGAAGAGACCCAGTACTTC,CASSQRRGEETQYF
TRBJ2-2,-,TRBV6-5,-,TGTGCCAGCAGTTATAATTCAGACGCCGGGGAGCTGTTTTTT,CASSYNSDAGELFF
TRBJ2-2,-,TRBV3-1,many,TGTGCCAGCAGCCAGGTGGATTTGACCGGGGAGCTGTTTTTT,CASSQVDLTGELFF
TRBJ2-3,-,TRBV7-6,few,TGTGCCAGCAGCTCCCTGGAGGGAGATACGCAGTATTTT,CASSSLEGDTQYF
TRBJ2-7,-,TRBV24-1,-,TGTGCCACCAGTGGGCCATCCCCTGAGCAGTACTTC,CATSGPSPEQYF
TRBJ2-5,-,TRBV27,-,TGTGCCAGCCGATATTCGGCAGGGAGACAAGAGACCCAGTACTTC,CASRYSAGRQETQYF
TRBJ2-6,-,TRBV4-1,few,TGCGCCAGCAGCCATGTATACCTCTCTGGGGCCAACGTCCTGACTTTC,CASSHVYLSGANVLTF
TRBJ1-4,-,TRBV15,-,TGTGCCACCAGCAGAGAAGCGGCCAGGGAAAAACTGTTTTTT,CATSREAAREKLFF
TRBJ2-1,TRBD2,TRBV11-2,-,TGTGCCAGCAGCTTAGCGTGGGGGGGCTCCTACAATGAGCAGTTCTTC,CASSLAWGGSYNEQFF
TRBJ2-1,TRBD2,TRBV10-3,-,TGTGCCATCAGGGGAGCGGGGGCCGCTCCTGAGCAGTTCTTC,CAIRGAGAAPEQFF
TRBJ2-1,TRBD1,TRBV6-5,-,TGTGCCAGCAGTTACCCCCCCGGGACAGGGAAAAATGAGCAGTTCTTC,CASSYPPGTGKNEQFF
TRBJ1-6,-,TRBV11-2,-,TGTGCCAGCAGGCGGGGGCCCGGCCTCTTCGAGAATTCACCCCTCCACTTT,CASRRGPGLFENSPLHF
TRBJ1-5,-,TRBV15,few,TGTGCCACCGCCAGGGAAAATCAGCCCCAGCATTTT,CATARENQPQHF
TRBJ1-5,-,TRBV6-2/TRBV6-3,-,TGTGCCAGCACCAAAGGGGGCAATCAGCCCCAGCATTTT,CASTKGGNQPQHF
TRBJ2-7,-,TRBV11-2,-,TGTGCCAGCAGCGTTGACCACTCCTACGAGCAGTACTTC,CASSVDHSYEQYF
TRBJ1-6,-,TRBV19,few,TGTGCCAGTAGTATAGCTGTTATACTGGACCAATTTAATTCACCCCTCCACTTT,CASSIAVILDQFNSPLHF
TRBJ2-5,-,TRBV27,few,TGTGCCAGCAGGTCACTCCGGCCCGGGGAGACCCAGTACTTC,CASRSLRPGETQYF
TRBJ2-5,-,TRBV7-9,-,TGTGCCAGCAGCCCCGGACAGATTAAAGAGACCCAGTACTTC,CASSPGQIKETQYF
TRBJ2-1,-,TRBV2,-,TGTGCCAGCAGAGAACCCCGGGGTTACAATGAGCAGTTCTTC,CASREPRGYNEQFF
TRBJ2-2,-,TRBV4-1,few,TGCGCCAGCAGCCAAGTTCACACCGGGGAGCTGTTTTTT,CASSQVHTGELFF
TRBJ2-3,TRBD2,TRBV7-9,-,TGTGCCAGCAGCTACCCCCTAGCGGGATACACAGATACGCAGTATTTT,CASSYPLAGYTDTQYF
TRBJ1-5,-,TRBV4-3,few,TGCGCCAGCAGCCAAGATCGGGGGGATGATCAGCCCCAGCATTTT,CASSQDRGDDQPQHF
TRBJ1-6,-,TRBV7-2,-,TGTGCCAGCAGCTTAGGGGCCCGCTCACCCCTCCACTTT,CASSLGARSPLHF
TRBJ2-7,-,TRBV27,-,TGTGCCAGCAGACCGATAGGGAGGCCCTACGAGCAGTACTTC,CASRPIGRPYEQYF
TRBJ1-6,-,TRBV4-1,few,TGCGCCAGCAGCAGTGGGCCCGGGGTCGCTAATTCACCCCTCCACTTT,CASSSGPGVANSPLHF
TRBJ1-5,-,TRBV12-3/TRBV12-4,-,TGTGCCAGCAGTTTAACAGGGAGGCAGCCCCAGCATTTT,CASSLTGRQPQHF
TRBJ2-1,-,TRBV28,few,TGTGCCAGCAGGGGAAGACAGCTGCGCGGATCCTCCTACAATGAGCAGTTCTTC,CASRGRQLRGSSYNEQFF
TRBJ1-1,-,TRBV11-2,-,TGTGCCAGCAGCTTAAGGGTAACTGAAGCTTTCTTT,CASSLRVTEAFF
TRBJ1-2,TRBD1,TRBV25-1,few,TGTGCCAGCAGTGAATTCGGGACAGGGTCCGGCTACACCTTC,CASSEFGTGSGYTF
TRBJ2-1,-,TRBV24-1,-,TGTGCCACCAGTGAAAGTTACTCCTACAATGAGCAGTTCTTC,CATSESYSYNEQFF
TRBJ2-3,TRBD2,TRBV24-1,-,TGTGCCAGCAGTCCCAGTCTGCGGGGGGGCCCAGATACGCAGTATTTT,CASSPSLRGGPDTQYF
TRBJ2-3,-,TRBV7-9,once,TGTGCCAGCAGAGCTGGGGGCTCAGATACGCAGTATTTT,CASRAGGSDTQYF
TRBJ1-6,TRBD1,TRBV12-3/TRBV12-4,once,TGTGCCAGCAGTCCGGACAGGGTGTCCCAAAATTCACCCCTCCACTTT,CASSPDRVSQNSPLHF
TRBJ2-5,-,TRBV4-3,few,TGCGCCAGCAGCCAAGGGACCGCGGTAAGCGAGGAGACCCAGTACTTC,CASSQGTAVSEETQYF
TRBJ2-7,-,TRBV27,few,TGTGCCAGCAGTCAGAACCTCGGCAGACAGACCTACGAGCAGTACTTC,CASSQNLGRQTYEQYF
TRBJ2-4,TRBD1,TRBV30,few,TGTGCCTGGCAGGTGGGACAGGCGCCCGGACTAGCCAAAAACATTCAGTACTTC,CAWQVGQAPGLAKNIQYF
TRBJ1-2,-,TRBV20-1,-,TGCAGTGCTAGCCTTTTCCCAGCAGCTAATGGCTACACCTTC,CSASLFPAANGYTF
TRBJ2-7,TRBD2,TRBV4-2,-,TGTGCCAGCAGCCCAGGGGCTAGCGGGGACTACGAGCAGTACTTC,CASSPGASGDYEQYF
TRBJ2-3,-,TRBV10-3,few,TGTGCCATCAAAATCACAGATACGCAGTATTTT,CAIKITDTQYF
TRBJ2-2,-,TRBV12-3/TRBV12-4,few,TGTGCCAGCAGTTTCGAACAGGGCGCCGGGGAGCTGTTTTTT,CASSFEQGAGELFF
TRBJ1-1,-,TRBV29-1,once,TGCAGCGTTGCACATGCTGAAGCTTTCTTT,CSVAHAEAFF
TRBJ2-1,-,TRBV11-2,few,TGTGCCAGCAGCCCTCCGGGCCTTCCAGAGGTCAATGAGCAGTTCTTC,CASSPPGLPEVNEQFF
TRBJ1-1,TRBD1,TRBV4-1,few,TGCGCCAGCAGCCACTCACAGGGGTTTCCTGAAGCTTTCTTT,CASSHSQGFPEAFF
TRBJ2-2,TRBD2,TRBV6-5,few,TGTGCCAGCAGTTACCTAGCGGGGTCCACCGGGGAGCTGTTTTTT,CASSYLAGSTGELFF
TRBJ2-1,-,TRBV4-1,few,TGCGCCAGCAGCCGCACCCGGGTTTCGTCCTACAATGAGCAGTTCTTC,CASSRTRVSSYNEQFF
TRBJ2-1,TRBD2,TRBV27,medium-sized,TGTGCCAGCAGTCTAAGCGGGGGCCCAGCCAATGAGCAGTTCTTC,CASSLSGGPANEQFF